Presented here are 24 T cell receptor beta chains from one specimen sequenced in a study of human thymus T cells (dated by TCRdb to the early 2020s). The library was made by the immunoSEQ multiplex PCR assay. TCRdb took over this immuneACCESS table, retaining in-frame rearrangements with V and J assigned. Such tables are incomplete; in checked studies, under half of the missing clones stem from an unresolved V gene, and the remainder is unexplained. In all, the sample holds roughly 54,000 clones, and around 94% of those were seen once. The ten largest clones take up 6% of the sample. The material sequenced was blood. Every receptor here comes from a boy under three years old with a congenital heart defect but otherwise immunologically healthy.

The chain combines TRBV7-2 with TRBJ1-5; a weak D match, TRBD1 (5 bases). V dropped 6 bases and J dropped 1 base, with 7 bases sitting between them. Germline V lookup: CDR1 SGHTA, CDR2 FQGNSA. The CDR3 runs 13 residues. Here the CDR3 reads CASSWDSNQPQHF. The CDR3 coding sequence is TGTGCCAGCAGTTGGGACAGCAATCAGCCCCAGCATTTT.

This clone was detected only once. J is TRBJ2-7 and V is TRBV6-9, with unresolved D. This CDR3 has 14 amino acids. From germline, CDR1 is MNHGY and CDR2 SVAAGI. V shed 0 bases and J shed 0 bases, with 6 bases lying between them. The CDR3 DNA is TGTGCCAGCAGTTATTCGGGCAGCTCCTACGAGCAGTACTTC. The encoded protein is CASSYSGSSYEQYF.

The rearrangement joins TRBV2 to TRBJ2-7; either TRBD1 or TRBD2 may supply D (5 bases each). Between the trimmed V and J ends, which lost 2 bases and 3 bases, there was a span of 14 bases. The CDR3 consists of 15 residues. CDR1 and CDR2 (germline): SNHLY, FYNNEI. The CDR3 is CASSERGERFYEQYF. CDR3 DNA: TGTGCCAGCAGTGAAAGAGGGGAAAGATTCTACGAGCAGTACTTC.

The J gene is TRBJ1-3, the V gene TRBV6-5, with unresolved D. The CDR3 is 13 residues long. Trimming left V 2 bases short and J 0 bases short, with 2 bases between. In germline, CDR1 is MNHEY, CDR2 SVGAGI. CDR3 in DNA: TGTGCCAGCAGTTACATCTCTGGAAACACCATATATTTT. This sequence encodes CASSYISGNTIYF.

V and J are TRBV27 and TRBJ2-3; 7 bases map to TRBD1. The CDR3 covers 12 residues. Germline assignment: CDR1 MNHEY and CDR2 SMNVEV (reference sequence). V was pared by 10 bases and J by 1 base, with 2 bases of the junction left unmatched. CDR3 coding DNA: TGTGCCAACACAGGGGGCACAGATACGCAGTATTTT. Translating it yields CANTGGTDTQYF.

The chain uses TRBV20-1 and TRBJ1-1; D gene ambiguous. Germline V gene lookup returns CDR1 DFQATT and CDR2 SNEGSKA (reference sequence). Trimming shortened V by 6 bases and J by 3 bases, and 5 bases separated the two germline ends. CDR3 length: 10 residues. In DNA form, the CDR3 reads TGCAGTGCAGAGGACACTGAAGCTTTCTTT. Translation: CSAEDTEAFF.

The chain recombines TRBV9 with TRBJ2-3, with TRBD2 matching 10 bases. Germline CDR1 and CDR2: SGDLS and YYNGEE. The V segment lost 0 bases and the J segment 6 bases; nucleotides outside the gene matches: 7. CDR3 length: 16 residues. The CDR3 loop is CASSVAISGREDTQYF. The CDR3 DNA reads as TGTGCCAGCAGCGTAGCCATAAGCGGGAGGGAGGATACGCAGTATTTT. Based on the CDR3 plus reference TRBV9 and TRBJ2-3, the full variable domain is DSGVTQTPKHLITATGQRVTLRCSPRSGDLSVYWYQQSLDQGLQFLIQYYNGEERAKGNILERFSAQQFPDLHSELNLSSLELGDSALYFCASSVAISGREDTQYFGPGTRLTVL.

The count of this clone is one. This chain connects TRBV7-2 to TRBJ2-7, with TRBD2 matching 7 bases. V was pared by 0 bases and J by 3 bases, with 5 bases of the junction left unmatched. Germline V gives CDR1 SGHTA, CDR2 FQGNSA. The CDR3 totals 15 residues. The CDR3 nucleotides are TGTGCCAGCAGCTTAGCCACTAGCGTCAACTACGAGCAGTACTTC. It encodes CASSLATSVNYEQYF.

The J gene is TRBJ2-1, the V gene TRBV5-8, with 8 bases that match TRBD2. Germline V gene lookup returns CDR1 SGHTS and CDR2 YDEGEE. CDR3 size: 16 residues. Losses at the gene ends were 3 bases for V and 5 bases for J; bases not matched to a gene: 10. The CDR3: CASSWGYSGGNNEQFF. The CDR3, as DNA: TGTGCCAGCAGCTGGGGGTACAGCGGGGGTAACAATGAGCAGTTCTTC.

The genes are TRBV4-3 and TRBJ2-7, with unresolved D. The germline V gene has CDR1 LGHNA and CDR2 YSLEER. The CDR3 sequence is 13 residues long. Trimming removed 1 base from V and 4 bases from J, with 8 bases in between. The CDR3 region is CASSQASAYEQYF. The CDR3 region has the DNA TGCGCCAGCAGCCAAGCCTCCGCGTACGAGCAGTACTTC.

The CDR3 region is CASSLTGSSYEQYF. The CDR3 region has the DNA TGTGCCAGCAGCCTTACAGGGTCGTCCTACGAGCAGTACTTC. The chain employs TRBV4-2 and TRBJ2-7, with a weak D call TRBD1 (6 bases). Germline V gene data show CDR1 as LGHNA and CDR2 as YNFKEQ. The CDR3 spans 14 residues. V was trimmed by 4 bases and J by 1 base, leaving 11 bases between them.

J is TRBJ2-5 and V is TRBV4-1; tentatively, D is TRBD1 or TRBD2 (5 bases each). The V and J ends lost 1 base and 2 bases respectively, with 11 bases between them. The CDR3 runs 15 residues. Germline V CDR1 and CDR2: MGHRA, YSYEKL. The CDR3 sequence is CASSQAPGRQETQYF. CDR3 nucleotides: TGCGCCAGCAGCCAAGCCCCGGGACGGCAAGAGACCCAGTACTTC.

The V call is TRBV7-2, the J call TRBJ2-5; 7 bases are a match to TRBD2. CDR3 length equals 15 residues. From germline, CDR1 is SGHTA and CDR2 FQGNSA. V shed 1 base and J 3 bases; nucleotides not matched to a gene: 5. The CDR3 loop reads CASSLGAGREETQYF. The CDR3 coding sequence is TGTGCCAGCAGCTTAGGGGCAGGGAGGGAAGAGACCCAGTACTTC.

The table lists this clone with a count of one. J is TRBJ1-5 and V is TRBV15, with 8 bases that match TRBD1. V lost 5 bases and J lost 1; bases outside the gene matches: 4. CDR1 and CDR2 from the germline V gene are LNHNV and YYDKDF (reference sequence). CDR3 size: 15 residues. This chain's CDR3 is CATSLHRGSNQPQHF. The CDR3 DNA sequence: TGTGCCACCAGCTTACACAGGGGGAGCAATCAGCCCCAGCATTTT.

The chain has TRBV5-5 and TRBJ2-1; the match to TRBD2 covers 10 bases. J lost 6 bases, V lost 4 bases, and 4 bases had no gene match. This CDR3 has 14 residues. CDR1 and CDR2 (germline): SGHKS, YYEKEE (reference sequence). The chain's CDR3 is CASSRGLASNEQFF. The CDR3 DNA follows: TGTGCCAGCAGCCGGGGACTAGCGAGCAATGAGCAGTTCTTC.

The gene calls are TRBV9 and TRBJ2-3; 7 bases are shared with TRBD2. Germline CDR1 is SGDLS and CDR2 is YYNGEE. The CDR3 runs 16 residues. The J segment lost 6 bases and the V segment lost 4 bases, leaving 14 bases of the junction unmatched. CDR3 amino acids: CASSPRSSPGGDTQYF. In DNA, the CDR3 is TGTGCCAGCAGCCCTCGAAGTAGTCCCGGGGGGGATACGCAGTATTTT.

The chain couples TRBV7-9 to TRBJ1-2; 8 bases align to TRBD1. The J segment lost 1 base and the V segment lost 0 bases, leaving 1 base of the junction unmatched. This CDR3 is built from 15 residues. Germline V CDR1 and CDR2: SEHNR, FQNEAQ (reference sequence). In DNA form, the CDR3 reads TGTGCCAGCAGCTTAGCAGGACAGGGTAACTATGGCTACACCTTC. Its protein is CASSLAGQGNYGYTF.

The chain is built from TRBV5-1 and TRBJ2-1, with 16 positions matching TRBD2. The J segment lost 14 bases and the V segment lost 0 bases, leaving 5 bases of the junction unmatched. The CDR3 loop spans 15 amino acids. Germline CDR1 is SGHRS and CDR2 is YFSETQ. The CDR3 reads CASSLAGTSGRVKFF. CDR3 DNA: TGCGCCAGCAGCTTGGCCGGGACTAGCGGGAGGGTCAAGTTCTTC.

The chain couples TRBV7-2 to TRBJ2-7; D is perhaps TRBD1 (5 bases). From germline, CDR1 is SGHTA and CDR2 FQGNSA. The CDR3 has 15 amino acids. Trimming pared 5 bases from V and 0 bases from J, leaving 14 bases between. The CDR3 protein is CASSPYRTLSYEQYF. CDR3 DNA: TGTGCCAGCAGCCCCTACAGGACCCTCTCCTACGAGCAGTACTTC. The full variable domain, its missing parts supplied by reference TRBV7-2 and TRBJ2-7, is GAGVSQSPSNKVTEKGKDVELRCDPISGHTALYWYRQSLGQGLEFLIYFQGNSAPDKSGLPSDRFSAERTGGSVSTLTIQRTQQEDSAVYLCASSPYRTLSYEQYFGPGTRLTVT.

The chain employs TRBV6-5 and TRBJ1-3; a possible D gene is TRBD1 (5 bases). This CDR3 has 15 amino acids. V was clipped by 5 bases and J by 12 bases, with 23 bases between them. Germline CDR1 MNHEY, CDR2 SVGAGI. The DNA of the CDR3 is TGTGCCAGCAGTCCTACCCCGGGACTCGGGAGAGGCATATATTTT. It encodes CASSPTPGLGRGIYF.

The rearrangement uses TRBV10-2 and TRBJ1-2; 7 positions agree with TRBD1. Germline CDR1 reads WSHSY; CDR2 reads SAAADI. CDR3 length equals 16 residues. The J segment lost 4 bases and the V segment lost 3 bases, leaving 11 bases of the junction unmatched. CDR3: CASSEGGQWLGYGYTF. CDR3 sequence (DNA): TGCGCCAGCAGTGAAGGGGGACAGTGGCTAGGCTATGGCTACACCTTC.

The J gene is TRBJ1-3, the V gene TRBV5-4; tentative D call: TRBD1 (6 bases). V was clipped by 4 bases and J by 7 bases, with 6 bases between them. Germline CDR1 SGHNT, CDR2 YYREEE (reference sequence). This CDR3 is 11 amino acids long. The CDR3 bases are TGTGCCAGCAGCACAGGGAACACCATATATTTT. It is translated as CASSTGNTIYF.

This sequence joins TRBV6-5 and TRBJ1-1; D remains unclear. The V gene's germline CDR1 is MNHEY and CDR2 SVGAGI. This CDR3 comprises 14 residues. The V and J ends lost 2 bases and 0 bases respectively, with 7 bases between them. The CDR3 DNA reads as TGTGCCAGCAGTTACGCAGGAGTGAACACTGAAGCTTTCTTT. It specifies CASSYAGVNTEAFF.

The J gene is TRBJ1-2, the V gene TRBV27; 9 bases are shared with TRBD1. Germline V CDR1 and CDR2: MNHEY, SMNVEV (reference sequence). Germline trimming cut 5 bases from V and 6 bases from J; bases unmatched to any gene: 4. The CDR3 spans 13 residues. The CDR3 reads CASSLTGGNGYTF. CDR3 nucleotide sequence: TGTGCCAGCAGTCTGACAGGGGGGAATGGCTACACCTTC.